This T cell receptor (beta chain) was identified in a study of blood T cell repertoires in COVID-19. Turning to the study itself: Spain, Italy and the United States supplied samples that represented acute and convalescent COVID-19. The analysed material was cDNA or gDNA that came from T cells, B-cell-depleted T cells, or PBMCs.

V shed 5 bases and J shed 5 bases, with 10 bases lying between them. Per germline, CDR1 SGHNT and CDR2 YENEEA. The CDR3 is 13 residues long. Assay used: immunoSEQ multiplex PCR; TCRdb lists only in-frame clones, some missing. Among approximately 500,000 clones listed, 88% were seen once. The receptor comes from a woman in her forties who had recovered from COVID-19. This chain links TRBV11-3 with TRBJ2-1, with TRBD1 as a possible D gene (6 bases). Sequencing used PBMCs or T cells enriched from blood (not recorded which). This chain's CDR3 is CASSPDSDNEQFF. DNA of the CDR3: TGTGCCAGCAGCCCGGACAGTGACAATGAGCAGTTCTTC. The full variable domain, with the rest looked up from reference TRBV11-3 and TRBJ2-1, is EAGVVQSPRYKIIEKKQPVAFWCNPISGHNTLYWYLQNLGQGPELLIRYENEEAVDDSQLPKDRFSAERLKGVDSTLKIQPAELGDSAVYLCASSPDSDNEQFFGPGTRLTVL.